This T cell receptor (beta chain) was recorded in a study of cytomegalovirus exposure and HLA in healthy donors. Broader study findings: The study reported that TCR beta sequences accurately predicted HLA-A and HLA-B alleles in most subjects. Across all donors, roughly uniform sequencing depth was an assumption of the presence/absence analyses.

This PCR relied on a set of 60 Vbeta primers and 13 Jbeta primers. Original processing notes: A follow-up analysis tallied some 80 million unique TCR beta chains, some 11 million shared. Profiling relied on immunoSEQ multiplex PCR, and the TCRdb table lists in-frame clones only, not all of them. The V and J calls and clone size were taken over from that table, and D and trimming were inferred from the DNA. Among about 150,000 clones listed, 76% were seen once. V lost 6 bases, J lost 3 bases, and 8 bases stayed unmatched. This CDR3 region has 15 residues. A few counts support this clone. As yet, its antigen is unknown.

The sequenced sample consisted of PBMCs. The chain uses TRBV23-1 and TRBJ1-5; 7 positions agree with TRBD1. TRBV23-1 is reported as an ORF; its role is uncertain. This receptor was obtained from a woman between 35 and 50 years old in good health and CMV-seronegative. CDR3 bases: TGCGCCAGCAGCCCTAGACAGGGACTCAATCAGCCCCAGCATTTT. This encodes CASSPRQGLNQPQHF.